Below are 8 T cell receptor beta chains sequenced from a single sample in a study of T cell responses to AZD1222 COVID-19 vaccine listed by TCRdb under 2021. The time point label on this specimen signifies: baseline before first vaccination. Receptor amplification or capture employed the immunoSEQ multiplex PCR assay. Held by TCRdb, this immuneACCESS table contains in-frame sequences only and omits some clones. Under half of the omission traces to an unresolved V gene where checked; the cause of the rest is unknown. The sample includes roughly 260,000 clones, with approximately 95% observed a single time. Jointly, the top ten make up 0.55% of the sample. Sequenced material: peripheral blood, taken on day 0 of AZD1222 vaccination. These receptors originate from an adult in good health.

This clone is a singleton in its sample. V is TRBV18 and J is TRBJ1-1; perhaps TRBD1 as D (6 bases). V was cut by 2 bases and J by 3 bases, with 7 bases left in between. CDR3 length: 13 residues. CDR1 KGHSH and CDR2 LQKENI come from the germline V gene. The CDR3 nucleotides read TGTGCCAGCTCACCAGGGGGCGACACTGAAGCTTTCTTT. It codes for CASSPGGDTEAFF.

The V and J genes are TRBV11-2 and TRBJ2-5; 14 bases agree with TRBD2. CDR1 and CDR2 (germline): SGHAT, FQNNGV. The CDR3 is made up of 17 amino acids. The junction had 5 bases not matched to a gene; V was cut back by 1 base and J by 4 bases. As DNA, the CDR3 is TGTGCCAGCAGCTTAGCCGGGACTAGCGGGGGACGAGAGACCCAGTACTTC. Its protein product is CASSLAGTSGGRETQYF. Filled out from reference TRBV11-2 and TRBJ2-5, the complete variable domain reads EAGVAQSPRYKIIEKRQSVAFWCNPISGHATLYWYQQILGQGPKLLIQFQNNGVVDDSQLPKDRFSAERLKGVDSTLKIQPAKLEDSAVYLCASSLAGTSGGRETQYFGPGTRLLVL.

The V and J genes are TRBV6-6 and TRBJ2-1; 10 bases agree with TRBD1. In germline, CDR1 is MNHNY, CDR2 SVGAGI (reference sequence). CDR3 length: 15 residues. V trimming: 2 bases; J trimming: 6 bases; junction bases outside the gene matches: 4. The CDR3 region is CASSYTWDRGNEQFF. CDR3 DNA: TGTGCCAGCAGTTACACCTGGGACAGGGGCAATGAGCAGTTCTTC.

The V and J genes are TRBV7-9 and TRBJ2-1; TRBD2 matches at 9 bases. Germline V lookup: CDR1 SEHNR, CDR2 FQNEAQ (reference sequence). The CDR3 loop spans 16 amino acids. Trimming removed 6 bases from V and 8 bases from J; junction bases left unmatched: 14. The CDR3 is CASSILRGRALDEQFF. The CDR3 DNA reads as TGTGCCAGCAGTATATTACGCGGGAGGGCCCTCGATGAGCAGTTCTTC.

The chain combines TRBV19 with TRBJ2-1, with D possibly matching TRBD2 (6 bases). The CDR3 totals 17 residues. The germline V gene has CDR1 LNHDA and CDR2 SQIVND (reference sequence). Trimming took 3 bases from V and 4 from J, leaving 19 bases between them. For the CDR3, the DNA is TGTGCCAGTAGTATCGAGGTAGGAGGGCCGGGGTACAATGAGCAGTTCTTC. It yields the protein CASSIEVGGPGYNEQFF.

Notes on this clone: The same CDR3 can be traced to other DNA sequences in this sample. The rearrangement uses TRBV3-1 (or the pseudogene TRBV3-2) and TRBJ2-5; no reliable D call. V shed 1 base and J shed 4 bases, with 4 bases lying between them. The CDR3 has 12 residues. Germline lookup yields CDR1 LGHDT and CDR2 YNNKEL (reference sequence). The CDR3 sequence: CASSQGRETQYF. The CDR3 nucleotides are TGTGCCAGCAGCCAAGGACGAGAGACCCAGTACTTC.

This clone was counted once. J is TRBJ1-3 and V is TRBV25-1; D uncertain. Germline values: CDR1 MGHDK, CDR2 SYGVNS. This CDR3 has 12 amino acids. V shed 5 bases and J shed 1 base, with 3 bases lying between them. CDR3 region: CASSNSGNTIYF. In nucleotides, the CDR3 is TGTGCCAGCAGTAATTCTGGAAACACCATATATTTT.

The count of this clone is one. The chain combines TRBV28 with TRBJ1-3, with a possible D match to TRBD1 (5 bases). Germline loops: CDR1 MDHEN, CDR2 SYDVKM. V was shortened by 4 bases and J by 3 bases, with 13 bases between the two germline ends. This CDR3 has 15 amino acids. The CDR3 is CASSSAGTVGNTIYF. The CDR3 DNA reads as TGTGCCAGCAGTTCAGCCGGGACGGTTGGAAACACCATATATTTT.